A single sample is the source of the 2 T cell receptor beta chains below, sequenced in a study of T cell responses to AZD1222 COVID-19 vaccine (dated by TCRdb to the early 2020s). According to the study, the label for this sample's time point signals: baseline before first vaccination. Receptor amplification or capture employed the immunoSEQ multiplex PCR assay. What TCRdb holds here is the immuneACCESS table cut down to in-frame rearrangements. Part of the clones is not present; checked against another copy, under half of the missing clones reflect an unresolved V gene, and the others are unexplained. This sample has over 90,000 clones in its table, and roughly nine tenths of those were observed once. Jointly, the top ten make up approximately 5% of the sample. This sample comprised peripheral blood, obtained on day 0 of AZD1222 vaccination. The receptors were sampled from an adult in good health.

The rearrangement joins TRBV5-1 to TRBJ2-1, with 7 bases that match TRBD2. V trimming: 3 bases; J trimming: 7 bases; junction bases outside the gene matches: 16. Germline V gene sequence: CDR1 SGHRS, CDR2 YFSETQ. This CDR3 spans 17 amino acids. In nucleotides, the CDR3 is TGCGCCAGCAGCTCGACTGGGGGGAGCGGGGTTAAGAATGAGCAGTTCTTC. Translating gives CASSSTGGSGVKNEQFF.

The V gene is TRBV28, the J gene TRBJ2-5; D unclear. Trimming took off 6 bases at V and 6 bases at J, with 14 bases between the two ends. The CDR3 spans 13 residues. The germline CDR1 and CDR2 sequences are MDHEN and SYDVKM. CDR3 nucleotides: TGTGCCAGCAGCCCCACCGTCTTTCAGACCCAGTACTTC. Its translation: CASSPTVFQTQYF.